The rows below give T cell receptor beta chains drawn from one sample of a study of sequential checkpoint blockade in melanoma. TCRdb's copy holds only in-frame clones and misses some; the assay was immunoSEQ multiplex PCR. The sample carries approximately 17,000 clones, 70% to 80% recorded once. The input for sequencing was CD8+ T cells sorted from blood (inferred from file names), taken from a patient given nivolumab and ipilimumab in sequence. Receptor source: a human donor with melanoma. Each CDR3 is given with its conserved first and last residue. Fields, in order: clone size, V gene, CDR3 length, J gene, D gene, CDR3 DNA, CDR3 protein. A D gene is named only where the DNA matches it firmly. Not every row has a clone size; where given, it reads once, few, many or a size class.

-,TRBV7-9,13,TRBJ1-1,-,TGTGCCAGTAGTGACACTTTGAACACTGAAGCTTTCTTT,CASSDTLNTEAFF
few,TRBV7-9,12,TRBJ1-2,-,TGTGCCAGCAGCTTCGGGGGGCCTGGCTACACCTTC,CASSFGGPGYTF
-,TRBV7-2,15,TRBJ1-2,-,TGTGCCAGCAGCTTATCACAGCATCCTAACTATGGCTACACCTTC,CASSLSQHPNYGYTF
-,TRBV4-1,14,TRBJ1-1,-,TGCGCCAGCAGCCAAGATCGGGGGGGCACTGAAGCTTTCTTT,CASSQDRGGTEAFF
-,TRBV5-4,16,TRBJ2-7,TRBD2,TGTGCCAGCAGCTTGAGGACTAGCGGGAGGCCCTACGAGCAGTACTTC,CASSLRTSGRPYEQYF
-,TRBV6-1,14,TRBJ2-7,-,TGTGCCAGCAGTGCGGGGGGCTACGCCTACGAGCAGTACTTC,CASSAGGYAYEQYF
-,TRBV4-3,14,TRBJ2-7,-,TGCGCCAGCAGCCGCGAATGGAGGGTAGACGAGCAGTACTTC,CASSREWRVDEQYF
once,TRBV27,14,TRBJ1-1,-,TGTGCCAGCAGTTTGCGGGCTGTGAACACTGAAGCTTTCTTT,CASSLRAVNTEAFF
-,TRBV4-3,17,TRBJ1-2,-,TGCGCCAGCAGCCAAGATAGGGCGGGGGGGGCTTACTATGGCTACACCTTC,CASSQDRAGGAYYGYTF
-,TRBV28,13,TRBJ2-7,TRBD1,TGTGCCAGCAGTCAACAGGGGACCTACGAGCAGTACTTC,CASSQQGTYEQYF
medium-sized,TRBV10-3,14,TRBJ2-7,TRBD1,TGTGCCATCAGTGATCCGGGACAGGACTACGAGCAGTACTTC,CAISDPGQDYEQYF
-,TRBV2,16,TRBJ1-1,-,TGTGCCAGCAGTGCGTCTAGGGGCGAGATGAACACTGAAGCTTTCTTT,CASSASRGEMNTEAFF
-,TRBV10-3,15,TRBJ2-5,-,TGTGCCATCAGTGAGTATAGTGGACTCAAAGAGACCCAGTACTTC,CAISEYSGLKETQYF
-,TRBV11-2,15,TRBJ2-7,TRBD2,TGTGCCAGCAGCTTCTTCCCGGGAGGTTCCTACGAGCAGTACTTC,CASSFFPGGSYEQYF
-,TRBV30,14,TRBJ2-7,TRBD1,TGTGCCTGGACCACCGGGACAGGGTTCTACGAGCAGTACTTC,CAWTTGTGFYEQYF
few,TRBV6-6,13,TRBJ2-7,-,TGTGCCAGCAGTTTGCGGGGGCTAGACGAGCAGTACTTC,CASSLRGLDEQYF
-,TRBV7-9,16,TRBJ1-2,-,TGTGCCAGCAGCCCTTGGTCAGGAGGATCAGACTATGGCTACACCTTC,CASSPWSGGSDYGYTF
-,TRBV21-1,14,TRBJ2-7,-,TGTGCCAGCAGCAACAATTCAGTCGTCGTCGAGCAGTACTTC,CASSNNSVVVEQYF
medium-sized,TRBV28,16,TRBJ2-7,TRBD2,TGTGACGAAACCTCTAACGGGAGGGCCAGTCCTTACGAGCAGTACTTC,CDETSNGRASPYEQYF
-,TRBV10-2,16,TRBJ2-7,-,TGCGCCAGCAGTGATAAGGGGCCGCGGAGCTCCTACGAGCAGTACTTC,CASSDKGPRSSYEQYF
-,TRBV7-2,14,TRBJ2-7,TRBD1,TGTGCCAGCAGCTCCGGGACAGGGACGTGGGAGCAGTACTTC,CASSSGTGTWEQYF
-,TRBV2,12,TRBJ1-2,-,TGTGCCAGCAGTGGACAGCTGTATGGCTACACCTTC,CASSGQLYGYTF
-,TRBV5-1,15,TRBJ1-5,-,TGCGCCAGCAGCTTAGACCCAGGGTCAGCTCAGCCCCAGCATTTT,CASSLDPGSAQPQHF
-,TRBV4-1,16,TRBJ2-7,-,TGCGCCAGCAGCCAAGAGTTGCCAGGGAGGTCCTACGAGCAGTACTTC,CASSQELPGRSYEQYF
-,TRBV30,14,TRBJ2-7,TRBD2,TGTGCCTGGAGTGTAGGACTAGCAGCCCACGAGCAGTACTTC,CAWSVGLAAHEQYF
-,TRBV4-3,11,TRBJ1-2,-,TGCGCCAGCAGCCAAGTCGGGGTTTTGACCTTC,CASSQVGVLTF
-,TRBV7-2,14,TRBJ2-7,TRBD2,TGTGCCAGCAGCTCGCCGGGACTAAACTACGAGCAGTACTTC,CASSSPGLNYEQYF
-,TRBV6-1,16,TRBJ2-7,TRBD2,TGTGCCAGCAGTGATCGGACTAGCGGGAGTTTCTACGAGCAGTACTTC,CASSDRTSGSFYEQYF
-,TRBV19,18,TRBJ1-5,TRBD1,TGTGCCAGTAAAGAGGAGGGACAGGGTGATTTAGGCAATCAGCCCCAGCATTTT,CASKEEGQGDLGNQPQHF
-,TRBV7-9,13,TRBJ2-1,TRBD2,TGTGCCAGCAGTCGGGGACTAGCGGATGAGCAGTTCTTC,CASSRGLADEQFF
-,TRBV4-2,15,TRBJ2-7,TRBD1,TGTGCCAGCAGCGACCACGGGACAGGGGATTACGAGCAGTACTTC,CASSDHGTGDYEQYF
-,TRBV7-9,16,TRBJ1-1,-,TGTGCCAGCAGCTTTCCTCGGGACGGAGGGGACACTGAAGCTTTCTTT,CASSFPRDGGDTEAFF
-,TRBV7-2,16,TRBJ1-6,-,TGTGCCAGCAGCTTAGCGGTCGGAAGAGGTAATTCACCCCTCCACTTT,CASSLAVGRGNSPLHF
-,TRBV4-1,14,TRBJ2-7,TRBD2,TGCGCCAGCAGTTTGGTCCAGCGGGGCTACGAGCAGTACTTC,CASSLVQRGYEQYF
-,TRBV5-6,16,TRBJ1-6,TRBD1,TGTGCCAGCAGCTCGACAGGGGCCGCCTATAATTCACCCCTCCACTTT,CASSSTGAAYNSPLHF
-,TRBV19,15,TRBJ2-7,TRBD1,TGTGCCAGTAGTACCGGACAGGGGGGATCCTACGAGCAGTACTTC,CASSTGQGGSYEQYF
-,TRBV4-3,18,TRBJ1-1,TRBD1,TGCGCCAGCAGCCAAGATCCCGTACCGGGACAGGGGGTCGGGGAAGCTTTCTTT,CASSQDPVPGQGVGEAFF
-,TRBV9,16,TRBJ2-2,TRBD2,TGTGCCAGCAGCGTAGAGGGCCCTAGCGGGCTGGGGGAGCTGTTTTTT,CASSVEGPSGLGELFF
-,TRBV5-1,14,TRBJ1-1,-,TGCGCCAGCAGCTTGGAGGTTGAGGGAACTGAAGCTTTCTTT,CASSLEVEGTEAFF
-,TRBV4-3,15,TRBJ1-1,TRBD1,TGCGCCAGCAGCCAGGGGGAGACAGGGATCACTGAAGCTTTCTTT,CASSQGETGITEAFF
-,TRBV28,16,TRBJ1-1,TRBD1,TGTGCCAGCATCCCCCGGGCAGGGGGCTTGAACACTGAAGCTTTCTTT,CASIPRAGGLNTEAFF
once,TRBV6-5,14,TRBJ1-2,-,TGTGCCAGCAGTTACTCGTTGGGGAGCTATGGCTACACCTTC,CASSYSLGSYGYTF
-,TRBV28,14,TRBJ1-4,-,TGTGCCAGCAGGGCTCCCGCAACTAATGAAAAACTGTTTTTT,CASRAPATNEKLFF
-,TRBV4-3,16,TRBJ2-7,TRBD2,TGCGCCAGCAGCCAAGATCTGGCTAGCGGGACCTACGAGCAGTACTTC,CASSQDLASGTYEQYF
-,TRBV9,16,TRBJ2-5,TRBD2,TGTGCCAGCGGGGGACTAGCGAGTTCTAACCAAGAGACCCAGTACTTC,CASGGLASSNQETQYF
-,TRBV7-9,15,TRBJ1-2,-,TGTGCCAGCAGCCTACTCAGGGGAGTTAACTATGGCTACACCTTC,CASSLLRGVNYGYTF
few,TRBV30,15,TRBJ1-1,-,TGTGCCTGGAGTGAGGTACAGGGTGTTCGAACTGAAGCTTTCTTT,CAWSEVQGVRTEAFF
-,TRBV30,13,TRBJ1-1,-,TGTGCCTGGAGTGCCGGACAGAACACTGAAGCTTTCTTT,CAWSAGQNTEAFF
-,TRBV5-6,12,TRBJ2-7,TRBD1,TGTGCCAGCAGCCCGGACAGGGGGCTACAGTACTTC,CASSPDRGLQYF
-,TRBV27,14,TRBJ1-4,-,TGTGCCAGCAGTTTGCTGGGAGGAATTGAAAAACTGTTTTTT,CASSLLGGIEKLFF
-,TRBV28,14,TRBJ2-7,TRBD2,TGTGCCAGCAGTGCTAGCGGGAGTTCCTACGAGCAGTACTTC,CASSASGSSYEQYF
-,TRBV7-9,13,TRBJ2-7,-,TGTGCCAGCAGCTTAGTCCAACACTACGAGCAGTACTTC,CASSLVQHYEQYF
-,TRBV7-6,14,TRBJ1-4,-,TGTGCCAGCAGCTCTACAGGGATAAGTGAAAAACTGTTTTTT,CASSSTGISEKLFF
once,TRBV6-5,13,TRBJ1-2,TRBD1,TGTGCCAGCAGTTACCGGACAGGGATTGACTACACCTTC,CASSYRTGIDYTF
few,TRBV6-6,14,TRBJ1-6,-,TGTGCCAGCAGTTCCCGACAGGCGTATTCACCCCTCCACTTT,CASSSRQAYSPLHF
-,TRBV4-2,14,TRBJ2-7,-,TGTGCCAGCAGCCCAAAAGCCCAGGGTTACGAGCAGTACTTC,CASSPKAQGYEQYF
medium-sized,TRBV4-1,16,TRBJ1-5,-,TGCGCCAGCAGCCAAGATCCGTTAGCATTCAATCAGCCCCAGCATTTT,CASSQDPLAFNQPQHF
once,TRBV28,16,TRBJ1-2,-,TGTGCCAGCAGTCCCCGACAGGACTTTCATTACTTTGGCTACACCTTC,CASSPRQDFHYFGYTF